The clone carrying this T cell receptor (beta chain) turned up a few times. As yet, its antigen is unknown. The sample has other DNA sequences that encode this CDR3 too. The data are from a study of shared clonotypes between healthy human individuals. General study results and limits: A limitation of the genetic and exposure-history diversity represented arose from few donors.

The study ran the assay at deep level. Genomic DNA (from each subset) was split evenly across several immunoSEQ plates. Sequenced by immunoSEQ multiplex PCR; TCRdb stores in-frame clones only, minus some. The sample includes 450,000 to 500,000 clones, about 78% of them seen just once. V lost 4 bases, J lost 2 bases, and 10 bases lay in between. The CDR3 consists of 14 residues. Germline-derived CDR1 and CDR2 are SGHRS and YFSETQ. The genes are TRBV5-1 and TRBJ1-5; D is perhaps TRBD1 (5 bases). Sample: PBMCs. The origin of this receptor is a woman in her thirties or forties in good health. Some clones in this sample may be carry-over from other donors' samples. Here the CDR3 reads CASSLSGGNQPQHF. CDR3 nucleotides: TGCGCCAGCAGCCTATCGGGGGGCAATCAGCCCCAGCATTTT. The full variable domain, in which reference TRBV5-1 and TRBJ1-5 provide the parts outside the CDR3, is KAGVTQTPRYLIKTRGQQVTLSCSPISGHRSVSWYQQTPGQGLQFLFEYFSETQRNKGNFPGRFSGRQFSNSRSEMNVSTLELGDSALYLCASSLSGGNQPQHFGDGTRLSIL.